The TCR beta chain under discussion was sequenced for a study of T cells in localized non-small cell lung cancer. This CDR3 region has 16 residues. Germline CDR1 MDHEN, CDR2 SYDVKM. V lost 3 bases and J lost 0, with 15 bases in between. Findings and caveats of the study: For the top 100 tumor clones, a median about 56 also appeared in adjacent lung.

The data were produced by immunoSEQ multiplex PCR, yet TCRdb's version contains in-frame clones alone and is incomplete. The sample shows fewer than 35,000 clones, roughly 91% of them seen only once. A note on this clone: Its antigen is as yet unknown.

Material: peripheral blood, obtained before any cancer treatment. The chain has TRBV28 and TRBJ2-7; D is unresolved. The sequence was collected from an older female donor with stage I lung adenocarcinoma. The CDR3 sequence is CASSLGGPRSSYEQYF. Here the CDR3 DNA reads TGTGCCAGCAGTTTGGGCGGACCCAGGAGCTCCTACGAGCAGTACTTC.